This T cell receptor (beta chain) was captured by sequencing in a study of cytomegalovirus exposure and HLA in healthy donors. Study results and limitations: High specificity and sensitivity for cytomegalovirus status were reported for the classifier. The study labeled 164 TCR beta chains cytomegalovirus-associated.

Per germline, CDR1 LGHNA and CDR2 YNFKEQ. The CDR3 covers 13 residues. Assay: immunoSEQ multiplex PCR; the TCRdb copy retains only in-frame clones and omits some. The table shows 200,000 to 250,000 clones, with roughly 83% occurring only once. Regarding this clone: Its antigen is not identified. The junction differs from germline at one of its ends, possibly a read error.

The chain is built from TRBV4-2 and TRBJ1-1; the D is unclear. This sequence was found in a woman aged 30 to 39 in good health and CMV-seropositive. The sequenced sample was PBMCs. CDR3 protein: CASSQAAGAEAFF. For the CDR3, the DNA is TGTGCCAGCAGTCAAGCGGCAGGAGCTGAAGCTTTCTTT.